This is a list of T cell receptor beta chains from one sample in a study of T cell repertoires in cytomegalovirus infection. TCRdb re-called the reads with MiXCR, one entry per CDR3 protein. Seen here are about 490,000 distinct CDR3 sequences, 16% observed once, and the top ten hold about 24%. The material sequenced was CD8+ T cells from PBMCs. The receptors come from a human donor in good health (CMV status not recorded). Some clones in this sample may be carry-over from other donors' samples. Each CDR3 is given with its conserved first and last residue. D genes are given only for firm matches. Not every row has a clone size; where given, it reads once, few, many or a size class.

TRBV5-1	NA	TRBJ2-7	TRBD1	CASSLGQTGLYEQYF	TGCGCCAGCAGCTTGGGACAGACAGGGCTCTACGAGCAGTACTTC
TRBV24-1	NA	TRBJ2-2	NA	CATSDFEQMNTGELFF	TGTGCCACCAGTGATTTTGAACAGATGAACACCGGGGAGCTGTTTTTT
TRBV20-1	many	TRBJ2-1	NA	CSAPSTKIDYNEQFF	TGCAGTGCTCCCTCGACAAAAATTGACTACAATGAGCAGTTCTTC
TRBV12-3/TRBV12-4	NA	TRBJ2-7	NA	CASSPGRFAYEQYF	TGTGCCAGCAGCCCGGGACGGTTTGCCTACGAGCAGTACTTC
TRBV7-9	many	TRBJ2-7	TRBD1	CASSAGGQGVYEQYF	TGTGCCAGCAGCGCAGGGGGACAGGGGGTGTACGAGCAGTACTTC
TRBV6-1	NA	TRBJ1-1	NA	CASSEGAEAFF	TGTGCCAGCAGTGAAGGAGCTGAAGCTTTCTTT
TRBV6-5	NA	TRBJ2-1	NA	CASSETRINEQFF	TGTGCCAGCAGTGAGACTAGGATTAATGAGCAGTTCTTC
TRBV12-3/TRBV12-4	many	TRBJ2-5	NA	CASSFQGRGTQYF	TGTGCCAGCAGTTTTCAGGGCCGGGGGACCCAGTACTTC
TRBV7-3	few	TRBJ2-7	NA	CASSPVGGSEQYF	TGTGCCAGCAGCCCCGTGGGGGGTTCCGAGCAGTACTTC
TRBV7-3	many	TRBJ2-3	NA	CASSPHSLRDTQYF	TGTGCCAGCAGCCCCCATTCCCTGCGCGATACGCAGTATTTT
TRBV7-3	few	TRBJ2-7	TRBD2	CASSISGGTYEQYF	TGTGCCAGCAGCATTAGCGGGGGCACCTACGAGCAGTACTTC
TRBV28	few	TRBJ2-1	NA	CASTLEGYNEQFF	TGTGCCAGCACCCTGGAGGGTTACAATGAGCAGTTCTTC
TRBV28	few	TRBJ2-7	NA	CASKGLASSYEQYF	TGTGCCAGCAAGGGGCTAGCGTCCTCCTACGAGCAGTACTTC
TRBV3-1	many	TRBJ2-7	NA	CASSQDRGAEQYF	TGTGCCAGCAGCCAAGACAGGGGGGCCGAGCAGTACTTC
TRBV11-2	many	TRBJ2-5	TRBD2	CASRPPGLAALPGRETQYF	TGTGCCAGCAGGCCCCCGGGACTAGCGGCCCTCCCGGGTAGAGAGACCCAGTACTTC
TRBV7-9	few	TRBJ2-7	TRBD1	CASSLAEGTGVLYEQYF	TGTGCCAGCAGCTTAGCTGAAGGGACAGGGGTTCTCTACGAGCAGTACTTC
TRBV7-8	many	TRBJ2-7	TRBD2	CASSSGLAGGRDAYEQYF	TGTGCCAGCAGCTCCGGACTAGCGGGAGGTAGGGACGCCTACGAGCAGTACTTC
TRBV6-1	many	TRBJ2-3	TRBD2	CASSQLIATSLAGAVDTQYF	TGTGCCAGCAGTCAACTGATAGCGACTAGCCTAGCGGGAGCGGTAGATACGCAGTATTTT
TRBV29-1	NA	TRBJ1-2	NA	CSFLYDYGYTF	TGCAGCTTCTTGTACGACTATGGCTACACCTTC
TRBV7-8	many	TRBJ2-3	NA	CASSSLRTANTDTQYF	TGTGCCAGCAGCTCCCTAAGGACAGCAAACACAGATACGCAGTATTTT
TRBV12-3/TRBV12-4	many	TRBJ2-1	NA	CASSPLSNEQFF	TGTGCCAGCAGTCCCCTTAGCAATGAGCAGTTCTTC
TRBV12-3/TRBV12-4	NA	TRBJ2-2	NA	CASRDWTKNTGELFF	TGTGCCAGCAGGGACTGGACGAAGAACACCGGGGAGCTGTTTTTT
TRBV12-5	many	TRBJ2-3	NA	CASGPREGTLNTDTQYF	TGTGCTAGTGGTCCGAGGGAAGGGACACTCAACACAGATACGCAGTATTTT
TRBV7-8	many	TRBJ1-3	NA	CASSPMSSGNTIYF	TGTGCCAGCAGCCCCATGAGCTCTGGAAACACCATATATTTT
TRBV12-3/TRBV12-4	NA	TRBJ1-2	TRBD1	CASQQGASRNYGYTF	TGTGCCAGCCAACAGGGGGCGTCGAGAAACTATGGCTACACCTTC
TRBV7-9	many	TRBJ2-3	TRBD2	CASSLLGSGKSDTQYF	TGTGCCAGCAGCTTACTAGGCAGCGGGAAATCTGATACGCAGTATTTT
TRBV20-1	few	TRBJ2-1	TRBD1	CSARAQRTGANEQFF	TGCAGTGCTAGAGCCCAACGGACAGGAGCTAATGAGCAGTTCTTC
TRBV20-1	NA	TRBJ2-3	TRBD2	CSARDELAGFVSTDTQYF	TGCAGTGCTAGAGATGAGTTAGCGGGATTCGTTAGCACAGATACGCAGTATTTT
TRBV23-1	many	TRBJ1-5	NA	CASSQSERTAPNQPQHF	TGCGCCAGCAGTCAATCTGAACGGACGGCTCCCAATCAGCCCCAGCATTTT
TRBV15	few	TRBJ1-2	TRBD1	CATSTGTGGTINYGYTF	TGTGCCACCAGCACCGGGACAGGGGGTACGATAAACTATGGCTACACCTTC
TRBV20-1	NA	TRBJ1-2	NA	CSANGDSYGYTF	TGCAGTGCTAACGGGGATTCCTATGGCTACACCTTC
TRBV15	NA	TRBJ2-2	NA	CATSRDRTTGELFF	TGTGCCACCAGCAGAGATAGAACGACCGGGGAGCTGTTTTTT
TRBV4-2	NA	TRBJ2-3	NA	CASSQDSLATSTDTQYF	TGTGCCAGCAGCCAAGATAGCCTAGCGACTAGCACAGATACGCAGTATTTT
TRBV12-3/TRBV12-4	NA	TRBJ2-2	NA	CASSYTPDAGELFF	TGTGCCAGCAGTTATACCCCGGACGCCGGGGAGCTGTTTTTT
TRBV7-8	many	TRBJ2-2	TRBD2	CASSYPRETSGTYTGELFF	TGTGCCAGCAGCTACCCCAGGGAGACTAGCGGGACGTACACCGGGGAGCTGTTTTTT
TRBV19	few	TRBJ2-3	TRBD2	CASSPDSGTDTQYF	TGTGCCAGTAGCCCCGATAGCGGGACAGATACGCAGTATTTT
TRBV4-1	NA	TRBJ2-2	TRBD2	CASSLPTSASVTGELFF	TGCGCCAGCAGCCTACCGACTAGCGCCTCGGTCACCGGGGAGCTGTTTTTT
TRBV2	NA	TRBJ1-2	NA	CASRRRVGVNYGYTF	TGTGCCAGCAGGAGAAGGGTGGGGGTGAACTATGGCTACACCTTC
TRBV27	few	TRBJ2-7	NA	CASSSNLWEQYF	TGTGCCAGCAGTTCTAACTTGTGGGAGCAGTACTTC
TRBV13	once	TRBJ2-5	TRBD2	CASSPPEGGGVQETQYF	TGTGCCAGCAGCCCCCCCGAGGGCGGGGGGGTCCAAGAGACCCAGTACTTC
TRBV28	many	TRBJ2-7	NA	CASEKTGALGEQYF	TGTGCCAGCGAAAAGACAGGCGCCTTGGGCGAGCAGTACTTC
TRBV9	NA	TRBJ2-7	TRBD1	CASSAHNRGSISEQYF	TGTGCCAGCAGCGCACACAACAGGGGTTCGATCAGCGAGCAGTACTTC
TRBV7-9	many	TRBJ2-1	NA	CASSLPGRGGQSEQFF	TGTGCCAGCAGCTTACCTGGCAGGGGAGGACAAAGTGAGCAGTTCTTC
TRBV12-5	many	TRBJ2-1	TRBD2	CASGAGAVNEQFF	TGTGCTAGTGGGGCGGGAGCCGTCAATGAGCAGTTCTTC
TRBV5-8	NA	TRBJ2-3	TRBD1	CASSFGQVTDTQYF	TGTGCCAGCAGCTTCGGACAGGTCACAGATACGCAGTATTTT
TRBV6-1	few	TRBJ1-2	NA	CASSEDLGGWYGYTF	TGTGCCAGCAGTGAAGATCTGGGAGGTTGGTATGGCTACACCTTC
TRBV29-1	few	TRBJ1-2	NA	CSAATGVSGYTF	TGCAGCGCCGCGACCGGCGTGAGCGGCTACACCTTC
TRBV6-6	many	TRBJ1-1	NA	CASSYRGGTEAFF	TGTGCCAGCAGTTACAGGGGTGGGACTGAAGCTTTCTTT
TRBV9	few	TRBJ2-1	NA	CASSVRWESYNEQFF	TGTGCCAGCAGCGTAAGGTGGGAGTCCTACAATGAGCAGTTCTTC
TRBV25-1	NA	TRBJ2-7	TRBD1	CASTDPGQGNYEQYF	TGTGCCAGCACTGACCCGGGACAGGGGAACTACGAGCAGTACTTC
TRBV7-3	many	TRBJ2-1	NA	CASSLGSRDEQFF	TGTGCCAGCAGCTTAGGGTCCCGAGATGAGCAGTTCTTC
TRBV7-8	many	TRBJ2-7	NA	CASSSTRVYEQYF	TGTGCCAGCAGCTCTACCAGAGTTTACGAGCAGTACTTC
TRBV12-3/TRBV12-4	many	TRBJ1-5	TRBD1	CASKPRQGVYQPQHF	TGTGCCAGCAAGCCTAGACAGGGGGTTTATCAGCCCCAGCATTTT
TRBV28	many	TRBJ1-5	NA	CASSLGRFQPQHF	TGTGCCAGCAGTTTAGGGCGTTTCCAGCCCCAGCATTTT
TRBV7-6	many	TRBJ2-1	TRBD2	CASSPGWGGVRNEQFF	TGTGCCAGCAGCCCCGGGTGGGGGGGAGTTCGGAATGAGCAGTTCTTC
TRBV28	many	TRBJ2-1	TRBD1	CASSLFSEITRDRGLNEQFF	TGTGCCAGCAGTTTATTCTCCGAGATAACACGGGACAGGGGGTTGAATGAGCAGTTCTTC
TRBV19	many	TRBJ2-1	TRBD1	CASGPGTGGYNEQFF	TGTGCCAGTGGCCCCGGGACAGGGGGGTACAATGAGCAGTTCTTC
TRBV15	NA	TRBJ2-7	NA	CATSRGRGKVYEQYF	TGTGCCACCAGCAGAGGAAGGGGGAAGGTCTACGAGCAGTACTTC